The 9 T cell receptor beta chains reported below all come from one sample, sequenced in a study of T cell repertoires in cytomegalovirus infection. TCRdb itself ran the reads through MiXCR, one entry per CDR3 protein. The sample holds more than 150,000 distinct CDR3 sequences, approximately 19% seen once. Sequenced: PBMCs. The source of these receptors is a human donor in good health (CMV status not recorded). Some clones in this sample may be carry-over from other donors' samples.

The J gene is TRBJ1-2, the V gene TRBV20-1, with 9 bases matching TRBD1. Trimming cost V 6 bases and J 8 bases; bases outside gene matches: 7. The germline gives CDR1 DFQATT, CDR2 SNEGSKA (reference sequence). The CDR3 consists of 12 residues. CDR3 protein: CSARDRADGYTF. The CDR3 DNA is TGCAGTGCGAGGGACAGGGCGGACGGCTACACCTTC.

A few counts support this clonotype. V is TRBV28 and J is TRBJ2-7; 10 nucleotides agree with TRBD2. CDR3 length equals 14 residues. V was clipped by 4 bases and J by 2 bases; unmatched bases: 2. Germline lookup yields CDR1 MDHEN and CDR2 SYDVKM. The chain's CDR3 is CASSWTSGTYEQYF. The DNA for the CDR3 is TGTGCCAGCAGTTGGACTAGCGGAACCTACGAGCAGTACTTC.

This clonotype was counted between two and nine times. This chain joins TRBV12-3 or TRBV12-4 and TRBJ2-3; 10 nucleotides agree with TRBD2. The CDR3 is made up of 16 amino acids. Germline trimming cut 7 bases from V and 4 bases from J; bases unmatched to any gene: 11. The CDR3 spells CASKLRLAGVSDTQYF. As DNA, the CDR3 is TGTGCCAGCAAACTAAGGCTAGCGGGAGTGTCAGATACGCAGTATTTT.

This clonotype has more than one count but fewer than ten. The chain carries TRBV12-5 and TRBJ2-7; D possibly uses TRBD1 or TRBD2 (5 bases each). Trimming left V 7 bases short and J 5 bases short, with 18 bases between. The CDR3 loop spans 14 amino acids. Germline-derived CDR1 and CDR2 are LGHNT and FRNRAP. For the CDR3, the DNA is TGTGCTAGTGCCGTGGGACGGAGCGCGGACGAGCAGTACTTC. Protein: CASAVGRSADEQYF.

This clonotype was recorded many times. The CDR3 DNA reads TGTGCCAGCAGCTTACCGGGATTCCAAGAGACCCAGTACTTC. This gives the protein CASSLPGFQETQYF. V is TRBV7-2 and J is TRBJ2-5, with TRBD2 as a possible D gene (5 bases). V was cut by 2 bases and J by 1 base, with 8 bases left in between. The CDR3 length is 14 residues. CDR1 and CDR2 (germline): SGHTA, FQGNSA.

This clonotype was detected ten times or more. The rearrangement uses TRBV6-6 and TRBJ2-5, with D tentatively TRBD2 (5 bases). The germline V and J ends were trimmed by 5 bases and 1 base, with 11 bases remaining between them. The CDR3 contains 14 residues. Per the germline V gene, CDR1 is MNHNY and CDR2 is SVGAGI (reference sequence). Here the CDR3 DNA reads TGTGCCAGCAGTGTCCGGGAAAGCCAAGAGACCCAGTACTTC. This sequence encodes CASSVRESQETQYF.

This clonotype was counted a few times. The chain combines TRBV20-1 with TRBJ2-3; 7 nucleotides align to TRBD2. The germline V gene encodes CDR1 DFQATT and CDR2 SNEGSKA (reference sequence). V lost 5 bases to trimming and J lost 0 bases; unmatched junction nucleotides: 5. This CDR3 region has 14 residues. The CDR3 DNA reads as TGCAGTGCTCAAAGCGGGGTTAGCACAGATACGCAGTATTTT. Its protein is CSAQSGVSTDTQYF.

The chain has TRBV5-4 and TRBJ2-7; possibly TRBD1 for D (6 bases). V was cut by 4 bases and J by 6 bases, with 20 bases left in between. CDR1 is SGHNT, CDR2 YYREEE, per germline (reference sequence). This CDR3 contains 15 residues. The CDR3 region has the DNA TGTGCCAGCAGCCGGAGCGGCACAGGGTTGGGCGAGCAGTACTTC. Translating gives CASSRSGTGLGEQYF.

This clonotype was counted only a few times. The genes are TRBV20-1 and TRBJ2-3; 11 positions agree with TRBD2. The CDR3 consists of 18 residues. Per germline, CDR1 DFQATT and CDR2 SNEGSKA (reference sequence). V lost 2 bases and J lost 5; bases outside the gene matches: 15. CDR3 DNA sequence: TGCAGTGCTAGACCTCACCTTAGACTAGCGGGGTGGGAAGATACGCAGTATTTT. It codes for CSARPHLRLAGWEDTQYF.